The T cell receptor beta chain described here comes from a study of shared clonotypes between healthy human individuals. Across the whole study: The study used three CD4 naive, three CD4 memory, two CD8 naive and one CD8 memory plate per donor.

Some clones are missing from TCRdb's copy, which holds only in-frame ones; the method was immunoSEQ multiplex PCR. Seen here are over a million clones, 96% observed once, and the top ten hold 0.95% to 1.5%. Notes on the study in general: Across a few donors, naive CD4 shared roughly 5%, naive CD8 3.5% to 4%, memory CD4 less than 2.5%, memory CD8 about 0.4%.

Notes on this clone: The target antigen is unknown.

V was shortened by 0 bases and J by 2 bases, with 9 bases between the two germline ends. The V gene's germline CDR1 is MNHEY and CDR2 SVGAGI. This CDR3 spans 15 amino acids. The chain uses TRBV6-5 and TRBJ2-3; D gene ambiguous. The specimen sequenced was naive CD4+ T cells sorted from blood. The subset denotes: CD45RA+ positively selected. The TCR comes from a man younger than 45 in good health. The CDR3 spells CASSYSGLTTDTQYF. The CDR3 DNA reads TGTGCCAGCAGTTACTCGGGCCTTACCACAGATACGCAGTATTTT.